A single sample is the source of the 3 T cell receptor beta chains below, sequenced in a study of blood T cell repertoires in COVID-19. Libraries were prepared by immunoSEQ multiplex PCR; TCRdb keeps only in-frame clonotypes and omits some of them. The table shows 250,000 to 300,000 clones, with approximately 86% occurring only once. Sequenced material: peripheral blood. These receptors originate from a woman aged 70 to 79 with COVID-19, enrolled during active disease.

This rearrangement joins TRBV28 to TRBJ1-4; the D gene is possibly TRBD1 (5 bases). CDR3 length equals 15 residues. Between the trimmed V and J ends, which lost 2 bases and 7 bases, there was a span of 14 bases. Germline values: CDR1 MDHEN, CDR2 SYDVKM. CDR3 loop: CASSLTLGLFEKLFF. Written as DNA, the CDR3 is TGTGCCAGCAGTTTAACCCTGGGACTGTTTGAAAAACTGTTTTTT.

This clone was detected only a few times. The rearrangement joins TRBV11-2 to TRBJ1-2; a weak D match, TRBD1 (5 bases). This CDR3 spans 13 amino acids. The germline V gene has CDR1 SGHAT and CDR2 FQNNGV. The V end was cut by 0 bases, the J end by 5 bases, with 7 bases between. The CDR3 is CASSLDPGYGYTF. CDR3 bases: TGTGCCAGCAGCTTAGATCCAGGGTATGGCTACACCTTC.

The chain carries TRBV6-5 and TRBJ1-2; D ambiguous. The V end lost 6 bases, the J end lost 1 base, and 6 bases lay between the germline ends. Germline-derived CDR1 and CDR2 are MNHEY and SVGAGI. This CDR3 region has 12 residues. CDR3 protein: CASSENNYGYTF. The CDR3 DNA reads TGTGCCAGCAGCGAGAATAACTATGGCTACACCTTC.